This T cell receptor beta chain was recovered during a study of regulatory T cells in long-lasting Graves disease. Noted time point: newly diagnosed GD, antithyroid drugs for less than 3 months. PBMC RNA was the source of the TCR library. Study results and limitations: Patients with persistent disease showed a bias toward TRBV28, TRBJ1-2 and TRBJ2-5. Patients with persistent disease shared 2,500 or so public clonotypes, outpacing the approximately 870 shared by new patients. No thyroid tissue was studied; the work used peripheral blood only.

Construction of the TCR beta libraries employed iRepertoire HTBI primers in conjunction with Arm-PCR of CDR3 regions. TCRdb re-called the multiplex PCR reads through MiXCR, storing one row per CDR3 protein. The sample has over 450,000 distinct CDR3 sequences; approximately 12% are singletons. Ten or more counts support this clonotype. The target antigen is unknown. The CDR3 covers 15 residues. Looked up from germline, CDR1 is GTSNPN and CDR2 is SVGIG (reference sequence). Trimming left V 0 bases short and J 2 bases short, with 11 bases between. These data also featured in a second study, about T cells in Graves' hyperthyroidism and ophthalmopathy.

The clonotype originates from a woman aged 25 to 39 with Graves disease. The sample here was peripheral blood mononuclear cells (PBMCs), taken at new diagnosis, from a patient treated with antithyroid drugs. This chain uses TRBV30 with TRBJ1-5, with D possibly matching TRBD1 (6 bases). The CDR3 sequence: CAWSVGGQGNQPQHF. The CDR3 nucleotides are TGTGCCTGGAGTGTAGGGGGACAAGGCAATCAGCCCCAGCATTTT.